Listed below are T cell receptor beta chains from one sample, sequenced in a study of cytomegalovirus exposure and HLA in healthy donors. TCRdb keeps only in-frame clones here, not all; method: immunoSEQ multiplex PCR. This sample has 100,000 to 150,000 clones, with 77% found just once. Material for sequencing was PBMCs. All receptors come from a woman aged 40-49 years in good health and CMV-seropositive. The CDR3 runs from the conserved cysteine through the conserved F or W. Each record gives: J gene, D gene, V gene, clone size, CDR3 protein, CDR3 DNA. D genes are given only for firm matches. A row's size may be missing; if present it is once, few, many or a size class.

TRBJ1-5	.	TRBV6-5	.	CASSWDKNQPQHF	TGTGCCAGCAGCTGGGACAAAAATCAGCCCCAGCATTTT
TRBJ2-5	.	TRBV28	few	CASSLSGRETQYF	TGTGCCAGCAGTTTATCGGGGAGAGAGACCCAGTACTTC
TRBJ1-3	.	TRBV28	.	CASSSTRFSGNTIYF	TGTGCCAGCAGTTCCACCAGGTTCTCTGGAAACACCATATATTTT
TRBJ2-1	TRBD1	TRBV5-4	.	CASSFEGGGEQFF	TGTGCCAGCAGCTTCGAAGGGGGCGGGGAGCAGTTCTTC
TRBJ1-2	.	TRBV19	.	CASSITSGALGGYTF	TGTGCCAGTAGTATAACGTCAGGGGCGCTTGGGGGCTACACCTTC
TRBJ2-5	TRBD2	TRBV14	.	CASSRPGLARGETQYF	TGTGCCAGCAGCCGGCCGGGACTAGCGAGGGGGGAGACCCAGTACTTC
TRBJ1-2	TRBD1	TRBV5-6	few	CASSQIQGAYGYTF	TGTGCCAGCAGCCAAATCCAGGGGGCTTATGGCTACACCTTC
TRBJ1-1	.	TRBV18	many	CASSLSRGGGTEAFF	TGTGCCAGCTCACTGTCTAGGGGAGGAGGAACTGAAGCTTTCTTT
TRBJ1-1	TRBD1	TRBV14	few	CASSGVRGSHTEAFF	TGTGCCAGCAGCGGAGTCAGGGGGAGTCACACTGAAGCTTTCTTT
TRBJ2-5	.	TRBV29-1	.	CSVDIGTQYF	TGCAGCGTTGATATCGGGACCCAGTACTTC
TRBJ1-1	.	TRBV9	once	CASSVGNWNTEAFF	TGTGCCAGCAGCGTAGGAAACTGGAACACTGAAGCTTTCTTT
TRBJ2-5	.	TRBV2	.	CASSPQGGPGETQYF	TGTGCCAGCAGTCCCCAGGGGGGCCCGGGGGAGACCCAGTACTTC
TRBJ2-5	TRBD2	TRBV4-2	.	CASSLGLAGTQETQYF	TGTGCCAGCAGCCTCGGACTAGCGGGGACCCAAGAGACCCAGTACTTC
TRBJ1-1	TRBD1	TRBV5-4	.	CASSLRTGAGGEAFF	TGTGCCAGCAGCTTGAGAACAGGGGCAGGAGGTGAAGCTTTCTTT
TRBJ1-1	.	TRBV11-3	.	CASSPSVNTEAFF	TGTGCCAGCAGCCCCTCAGTGAACACTGAAGCTTTCTTT
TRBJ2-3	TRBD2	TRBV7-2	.	CASSLGASGSANTQYF	TGTGCCAGCAGCTTAGGCGCTAGCGGGAGTGCAAATACGCAGTATTTT
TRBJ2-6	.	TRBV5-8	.	CASTIHGANVLTF	TGTGCCAGCACCATCCATGGGGCCAACGTCCTGACTTTC
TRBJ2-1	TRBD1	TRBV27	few	CASSPGQIYNEQFF	TGTGCCAGCAGTCCGGGACAGATTTACAATGAGCAGTTCTTC
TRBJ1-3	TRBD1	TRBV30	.	CASQTGALSGNTIYF	TGTGCCTCCCAGACAGGGGCGCTCTCTGGAAACACCATATATTTT
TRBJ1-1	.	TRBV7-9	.	CASKSYTEAFF	TGTGCCAGCAAATCGTACACTGAAGCTTTCTTT
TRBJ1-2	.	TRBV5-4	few	CASSLDQDYGYTF	TGTGCCAGCAGCTTGGACCAGGACTATGGCTACACCTTC
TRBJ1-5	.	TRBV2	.	CASGLPNQPQHF	TGTGCCAGCGGACTACCCAATCAGCCCCAGCATTTT
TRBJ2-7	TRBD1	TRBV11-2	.	CASSPIRWDRDYEQYF	TGTGCCAGCAGCCCGATAAGATGGGACAGGGATTACGAGCAGTACTTC
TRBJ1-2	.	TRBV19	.	CASSPDSRGYTF	TGTGCCAGTAGTCCCGACAGCAGGGGCTACACCTTC
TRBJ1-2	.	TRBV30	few	CAWRLGYGYTF	TGTGCCTGGAGGCTAGGCTATGGCTACACCTTC
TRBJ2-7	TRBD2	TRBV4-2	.	CASSQGTSGRAYEQYF	TGTGCCAGCAGCCAAGGGACTAGCGGGAGGGCATACGAGCAGTACTTC
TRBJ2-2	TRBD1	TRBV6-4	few	CATLRRGQVRDTGELFF	TGTGCCACCCTACGAAGGGGACAGGTAAGGGACACCGGGGAGCTGTTTTTT
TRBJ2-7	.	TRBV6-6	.	CASSTDISEQYF	TGTGCCAGCAGTACCGACATTAGCGAGCAGTACTTC
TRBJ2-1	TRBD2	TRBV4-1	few	CASSRGGLAIVGNEQFF	TGCGCCAGCAGCAGGGGAGGACTAGCGATCGTAGGCAATGAGCAGTTCTTC
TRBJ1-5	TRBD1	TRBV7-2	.	CASSFSGQGASGQPQHF	TGTGCCAGCAGCTTTTCGGGACAGGGGGCTTCAGGTCAGCCCCAGCATTTT
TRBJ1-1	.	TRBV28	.	CASTEQAHTEAFF	TGTGCCAGCACCGAACAGGCCCACACTGAAGCTTTCTTT
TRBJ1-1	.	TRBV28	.	CASSAFRGGTEAFF	TGTGCCAGCAGCGCCTTCAGGGGTGGCACTGAAGCTTTCTTT
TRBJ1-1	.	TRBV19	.	CASIPAGGLGTEAFF	TGTGCCAGTATCCCCGCGGGGGGGTTGGGCACTGAAGCTTTCTTT
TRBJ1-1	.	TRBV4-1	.	CASSQARGGDTEAFF	TGCGCCAGCAGCCAAGCGAGGGGGGGAGACACTGAAGCTTTCTTT
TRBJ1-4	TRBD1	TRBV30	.	CAWSDRGLNEKLFF	TGTGCCTGGAGTGACAGGGGTCTTAATGAAAAACTGTTTTTT
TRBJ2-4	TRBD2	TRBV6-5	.	CASSYRTSEAKNIQYF	TGTGCCAGCAGTTACCGGACTAGCGAGGCCAAAAACATTCAGTACTTC